The 15 T cell receptor beta chains in this list originate from one sample, sequenced in a study of cytomegalovirus exposure and HLA in healthy donors. PCR primers comprised 60 Vbeta and 13 Jbeta primers. The table came from immunoSEQ multiplex PCR; TCRdb's copy has only in-frame clones and leaves some out. The sample records 150,000 to 200,000 clones, 70% to 80% being singletons. Source material: PBMCs. The receptors stem from a man aged 35 to 55 in good health and CMV-seronegative.

V is TRBV7-7 and J is TRBJ2-1, with D maybe TRBD2 (6 bases). The CDR3 has 13 residues. V lost 3 bases to trimming and J lost 7 bases, with 10 bases between them. Germline lookup yields CDR1 SSHAT and CDR2 FNYEAQ (reference sequence). The CDR3 nucleotides read TGTGCCAGCAGCTTCTCGGCGGGGAATGAGCAGTTCTTC. Translated, it gives CASSFSAGNEQFF. Full variable domain (remainder filled in from reference TRBV7-7 and TRBJ2-1): GAGVSQSPRYKVTKRGQDVTLRCDPISSHATLYWYQQALGQGPEFLTYFNYEAQPDKSGLPSDRFSAERPEGSISTLTIQRTEQRDSAMYRCASSFSAGNEQFFGPGTRLTVL.

The chain recombines TRBV6-1 with TRBJ2-2; 7 nucleotides agree with TRBD1. CDR1 and CDR2 (germline): MNHNS, SASEGT. The CDR3 has 15 amino acids. Trimming cost V 2 bases and J 6 bases; bases outside gene matches: 6. The CDR3 here is CASSERGLWAGELFF. As DNA, the CDR3 is TGTGCCAGCAGTGAAAGGGGGCTCTGGGCCGGGGAGCTGTTTTTT.

The chain is built from TRBV18 and TRBJ2-7; 8 bases are shared with TRBD2. The ends lost 4 bases at V and 2 bases at J; junction bases unmatched: 7. The CDR3 loop spans 15 amino acids. Germline CDR1 is KGHSH and CDR2 is LQKENI. The CDR3, as DNA: TGTGCCAGCTCACAAGACCGGGAGGGCCCCTACGAGCAGTACTTC. It encodes CASSQDREGPYEQYF.

The CDR3 region is CASSLMGLHSNTGELFF. Written as DNA, the CDR3 is TGCGCCAGCAGCTTGATGGGCTTACATTCAAACACCGGGGAGCTGTTTTTT. This sequence joins TRBV5-1 and TRBJ2-2, with D unclear. The CDR3 contains 17 residues. Germline V gene sequence: CDR1 SGHRS, CDR2 YFSETQ. V was clipped by 1 base and J by 2 bases, with 15 bases between them. The full variable domain, completed using reference TRBV5-1 and TRBJ2-2, is KAGVTQTPRYLIKTRGQQVTLSCSPISGHRSVSWYQQTPGQGLQFLFEYFSETQRNKGNFPGRFSGRQFSNSRSEMNVSTLELGDSALYLCASSLMGLHSNTGELFFGEGSRLTVL.

V is TRBV5-6 and J is TRBJ1-1; no firm D call. With 0 bases removed from V and 3 bases from J, the gap between germline ends came to 9 bases. Germline CDR1 and CDR2: SGHDT and YYEEEE. This CDR3 contains 14 residues. The chain's CDR3 is CASSLAQKHTEAFF. Here the CDR3 DNA reads TGTGCCAGCAGCTTGGCACAGAAGCACACTGAAGCTTTCTTT.

This chain links TRBV6-5 with TRBJ1-2, with 8 bases matching TRBD1. This CDR3 contains 13 residues. V gave up 7 bases and J gave up 6 bases; unmatched junction bases: 7. Germline CDR1 and CDR2: MNHEY and SVGAGI. CDR3: CASTITGGNGYTF. CDR3 DNA: TGTGCCAGCACCATAACAGGGGGAAATGGCTACACCTTC.

This chain joins TRBV7-3 and TRBJ1-1, with TRBD1 matching over 8 bases. This CDR3 spans 14 amino acids. CDR1 is SGHTA, CDR2 FQGTGA, per germline. V trimming: 4 bases; J trimming: 1 base; junction bases outside the gene matches: 2. The CDR3 DNA reads TGTGCCAGCAGCTACGGGACAGGGAACACTGAAGCTTTCTTT. This sequence encodes CASSYGTGNTEAFF.

The rearrangement links TRBV11-2 to TRBJ2-1, with 7 bases identical to TRBD2. Germline assignment: CDR1 SGHAT and CDR2 FQNNGV. V lost 5 bases to trimming and J lost 5 bases; unmatched junction nucleotides: 9. The CDR3 sequence is 15 residues long. The chain's CDR3 is CASSPIPSGHNEQFF. The DNA for the CDR3 is TGTGCCAGCAGCCCTATTCCTAGCGGACACAATGAGCAGTTCTTC.

CDR3 loop: CASSFPAGGNTEAFF. CDR3 DNA sequence: TGTGCCAGCAGTTTTCCAGCAGGGGGGAACACTGAAGCTTTCTTT. The chain recombines TRBV28 with TRBJ1-1; 7 bases are shared with TRBD1. The CDR3 consists of 15 residues. Per germline, CDR1 MDHEN and CDR2 SYDVKM. V was clipped by 3 bases and J by 1 base; unmatched bases: 5. The variable domain in full, completed from reference TRBV28 and TRBJ1-1, reads DVKVTQSSRYLVKRTGEKVFLECVQDMDHENMFWYRQDPGLGLRLIYFSYDVKMKEKGDIPEGYSVSREKKERFSLILESASTNQTSMYLCASSFPAGGNTEAFFGQGTRLTVV.

The chain combines TRBV11-3 with TRBJ1-5; TRBD1 matches 8 bases. The ends lost 6 bases at V and 6 bases at J; junction bases unmatched: 10. The CDR3 covers 15 residues. Germline loops: CDR1 SGHNT, CDR2 YENEEA. CDR3: CASRPTGGSLQPQHF. CDR3 coding DNA: TGTGCCAGCAGACCTACAGGGGGAAGTCTTCAGCCCCAGCATTTT.

Only a few counts were recorded for this clone. The CDR3 here is CASRYRGQGTEAFF. CDR3 nucleotide sequence: TGTGCCAGCCGATACAGGGGGCAAGGGACTGAAGCTTTCTTT. The chain has TRBV6-5 and TRBJ1-1; 9 bases map to TRBD1. There are 14 residues in the CDR3. J gave up 5 bases and V 8 bases, and 9 bases lay outside the gene matches. The germline CDR1 and CDR2 sequences are MNHEY and SVGAGI.

The V call is TRBV7-9, the J call TRBJ1-2, with D uncertain. This CDR3 has 12 residues. The germline V gene encodes CDR1 SEHNR and CDR2 FQNEAQ (reference sequence). Trimming took off 7 bases at V and 7 bases at J, with 13 bases between the two ends. CDR3 loop: CASTEWTGGYTF. The CDR3 region has the DNA TGTGCCAGCACCGAATGGACTGGTGGCTACACCTTC.

This chain links TRBV7-8 with TRBJ2-7, with 12 bases fitting TRBD2. The CDR3 spans 13 residues. The V segment lost 5 bases and the J segment 7 bases; nucleotides outside the gene matches: 3. Germline lookup yields CDR1 SGHVS and CDR2 FQNEAQ. The CDR3 reads CASSRLAGDEQYV. In DNA form, the CDR3 reads TGTGCCAGCAGCCGACTAGCGGGAGATGAGCAGTACGTC.

The chain joins TRBV10-2 to TRBJ2-5; 7 positions agree with TRBD2. Germline V gives CDR1 WSHSY, CDR2 SAAADI. The CDR3 extends over 14 amino acids. The J segment lost 5 bases and the V segment lost 4 bases, leaving 7 bases of the junction unmatched. The CDR3 loop reads CASSVGGSGETQYF. The CDR3 DNA reads TGCGCCAGCAGTGTGGGCGGGAGCGGTGAGACCCAGTACTTC.

This clone was seen only a few times. This chain uses TRBV5-6 with TRBJ2-3; D is unclear. CDR3 length: 15 amino acids. CDR1 is SGHDT, CDR2 YYEEEE, per germline. The ends were cut back, 0 bases at V and 2 bases at J, with 10 bases in the middle. Here the CDR3 reads CASSLAWPDTDTQYF. The CDR3 coding sequence is TGTGCCAGCAGCTTGGCCTGGCCTGACACAGATACGCAGTATTTT.